This T cell receptor (beta chain) was recovered during a study of shared clonotypes between healthy human individuals. The V end was cut by 1 base, the J end by 4 bases, with 10 bases between. The germline CDR1 and CDR2 sequences are GTSNPN and SVGIG (reference sequence). CDR3 size: 14 residues. Clones were read by immunoSEQ multiplex PCR, and TCRdb kept only the in-frame ones, dropping some. Altogether about 1.5 million clones are present, 98% being singletons, with the ten largest covering 0.4% to 0.45%. The sequence derives from a man aged 30 to 45 in good health. The chain is built from TRBV30 and TRBJ1-4; D perhaps matches TRBD1 (6 bases). Sequencing was done on a sample of naive CD4+ T cells sorted from blood. Specified subset: CD45RA+ positively selected. As DNA, the CDR3 is TGTGCCTGGAGTGGGACAGCTAATAATGAAAAACTGTTTTTT. Translated: CAWSGTANNEKLFF.